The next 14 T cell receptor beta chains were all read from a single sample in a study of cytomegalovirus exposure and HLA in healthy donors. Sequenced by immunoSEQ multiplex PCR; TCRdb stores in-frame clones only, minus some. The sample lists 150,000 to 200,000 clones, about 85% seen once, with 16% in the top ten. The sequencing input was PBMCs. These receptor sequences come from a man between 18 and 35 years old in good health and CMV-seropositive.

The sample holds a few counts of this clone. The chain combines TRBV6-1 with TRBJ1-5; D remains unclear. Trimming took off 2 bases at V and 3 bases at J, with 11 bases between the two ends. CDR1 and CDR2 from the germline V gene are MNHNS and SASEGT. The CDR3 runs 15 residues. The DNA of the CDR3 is TGTGCCAGCAGTGAAAGGCCAAGCGCCAATCAGCCCCAGCATTTT. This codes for CASSERPSANQPQHF.

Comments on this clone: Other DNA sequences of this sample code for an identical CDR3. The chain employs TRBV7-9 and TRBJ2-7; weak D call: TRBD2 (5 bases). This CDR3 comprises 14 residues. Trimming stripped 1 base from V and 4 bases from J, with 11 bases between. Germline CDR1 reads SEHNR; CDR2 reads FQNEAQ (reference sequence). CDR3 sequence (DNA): TGTGCCAGCAGCTTAGACCGAGGGCCTTACGAGCAGTACTTC. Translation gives CASSLDRGPYEQYF. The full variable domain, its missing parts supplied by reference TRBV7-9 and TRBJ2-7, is DTGVSQNPRHKITKRGQNVTFRCDPISEHNRLYWYRQTLGQGPEFLTYFQNEAQLEKSRLLSDRFSAERPKGSFSTLEIQRTEQGDSAMYLCASSLDRGPYEQYFGPGTRLTVT.

CDR3 amino acids: CASSLSAGTYNEQFF. The DNA of the CDR3 is TGTGCCAGCAGCTTATCGGCAGGGACCTACAATGAGCAGTTCTTC. This chain connects TRBV5-5 to TRBJ2-1, with a possible D match to TRBD1 (5 bases). Germline V gives CDR1 SGHKS, CDR2 YYEKEE (reference sequence). Trimming removed 2 bases from V and 2 bases from J, with 11 bases in between. The CDR3 totals 15 residues.

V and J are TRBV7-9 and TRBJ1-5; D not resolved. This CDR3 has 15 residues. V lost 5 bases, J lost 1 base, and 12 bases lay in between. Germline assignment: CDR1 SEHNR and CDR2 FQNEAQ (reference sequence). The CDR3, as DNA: TGTGCCAGCAGCCCGAGCGCAGCCAGCAATCAGCCCCAGCATTTT. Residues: CASSPSAASNQPQHF.

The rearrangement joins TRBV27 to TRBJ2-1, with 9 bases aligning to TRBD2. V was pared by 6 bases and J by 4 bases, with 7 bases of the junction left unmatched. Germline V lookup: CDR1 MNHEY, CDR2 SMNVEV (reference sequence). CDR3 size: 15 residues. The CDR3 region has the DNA TGTGCCAGCAGCCTAGAGGCGGGGGGGTACAATGAGCAGTTCTTC. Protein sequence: CASSLEAGGYNEQFF.

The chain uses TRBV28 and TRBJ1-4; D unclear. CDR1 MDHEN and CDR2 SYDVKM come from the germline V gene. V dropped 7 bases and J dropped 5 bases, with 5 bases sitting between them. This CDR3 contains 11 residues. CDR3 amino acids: CASTLNEKLFF. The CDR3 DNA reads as TGTGCCAGCACCCTAAATGAAAAACTGTTTTTT.

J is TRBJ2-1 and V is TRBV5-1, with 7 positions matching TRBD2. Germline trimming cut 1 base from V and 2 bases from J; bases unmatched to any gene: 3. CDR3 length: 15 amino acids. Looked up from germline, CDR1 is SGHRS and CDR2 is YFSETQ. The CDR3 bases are TGCGCCAGCAGCTTGTCCGGGACTACCTACAATGAGCAGTTCTTC. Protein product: CASSLSGTTYNEQFF.

The CDR3 spells CASSSPGQHTDTQYF. DNA of the CDR3: TGTGCCAGCAGTTCACCGGGACAGCACACAGATACGCAGTATTTT. The chain recombines TRBV28 with TRBJ2-3, with 7 bases matching TRBD1. V was pared by 4 bases and J by 2 bases, with 6 bases of the junction left unmatched. The CDR3 has 15 amino acids. In germline, CDR1 is MDHEN, CDR2 SYDVKM. Looking up the rest from reference TRBV28 and TRBJ2-3 gives the full variable domain: DVKVTQSSRYLVKRTGEKVFLECVQDMDHENMFWYRQDPGLGLRLIYFSYDVKMKEKGDIPEGYSVSREKKERFSLILESASTNQTSMYLCASSSPGQHTDTQYFGPGTRLTVL.

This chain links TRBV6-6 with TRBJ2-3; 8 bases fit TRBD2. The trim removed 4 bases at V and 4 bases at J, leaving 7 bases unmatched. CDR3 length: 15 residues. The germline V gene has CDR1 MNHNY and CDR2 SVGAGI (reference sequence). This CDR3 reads CASSSAGAGPDTQYF. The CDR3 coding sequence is TGTGCCAGCAGTTCAGCGGGAGCTGGCCCAGATACGCAGTATTTT.

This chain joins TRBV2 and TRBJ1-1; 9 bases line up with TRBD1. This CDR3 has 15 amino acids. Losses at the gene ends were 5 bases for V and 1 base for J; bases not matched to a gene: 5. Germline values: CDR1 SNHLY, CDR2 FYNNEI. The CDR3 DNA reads TGTGCCAGCAGTATGACAGGGGGTGGGAACACTGAAGCTTTCTTT. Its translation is CASSMTGGGNTEAFF.

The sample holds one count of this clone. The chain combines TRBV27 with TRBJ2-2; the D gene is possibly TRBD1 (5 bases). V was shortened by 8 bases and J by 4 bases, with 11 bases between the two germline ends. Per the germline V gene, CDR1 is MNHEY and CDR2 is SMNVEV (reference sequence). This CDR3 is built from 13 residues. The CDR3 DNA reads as TGTGCCAGCGGGCAGGGCGGCACCGGGGAGCTGTTTTTT. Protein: CASGQGGTGELFF.

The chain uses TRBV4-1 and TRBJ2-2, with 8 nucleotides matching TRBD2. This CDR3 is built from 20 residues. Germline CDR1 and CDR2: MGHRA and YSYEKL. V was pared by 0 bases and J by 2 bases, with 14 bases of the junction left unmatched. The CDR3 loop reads CASSQDFPSRGLDNTGELFF. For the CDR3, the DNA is TGCGCCAGCAGCCAAGATTTCCCCTCCCGGGGACTAGACAACACCGGGGAGCTGTTTTTT.

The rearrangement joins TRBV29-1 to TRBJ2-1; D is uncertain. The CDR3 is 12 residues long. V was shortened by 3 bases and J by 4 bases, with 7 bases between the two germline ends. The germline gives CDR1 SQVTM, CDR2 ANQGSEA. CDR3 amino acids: CSVDADYNEQFF. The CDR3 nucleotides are TGCAGCGTTGACGCGGATTACAATGAGCAGTTCTTC.

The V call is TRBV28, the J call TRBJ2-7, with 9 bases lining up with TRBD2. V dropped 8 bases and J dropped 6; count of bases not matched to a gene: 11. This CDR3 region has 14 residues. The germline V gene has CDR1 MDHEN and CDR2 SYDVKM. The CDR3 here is CASGSLAGEGEQYF. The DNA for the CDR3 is TGTGCCAGCGGGTCATTAGCGGGAGAAGGCGAGCAGTACTTC.